The TCR beta chain under discussion was sequenced for a study of blood T cell repertoires in COVID-19. The germline CDR1 and CDR2 sequences are SGDLS and YYNGEE. The germline V and J ends were trimmed by 0 bases and 5 bases, with 5 bases remaining between them. The CDR3 spans 13 residues. In the original processing: For nucleated cells, counts were estimated from reference gene primer amplification. Sequencing was performed with immunoSEQ multiplex PCR; in TCRdb, only in-frame clones are kept and a portion is missing. Clonal size and the V and J genes are those of that table, whereas D and trimming came from the DNA. Found here are under 300,000 clones, roughly 90% of them singletons; the top ten hold about 6%. Residents of about two dozen US areas, aged about 18 to 95 years, made up the participants. Cohort placement rested on clinical history that participants reported themselves.

This TCR came from a woman aged 30 to 39 with acute COVID-19. Material: PBMCs or T cells enriched from blood (not recorded which). The V and J genes are TRBV9 and TRBJ2-2; D gene uncertain. CDR3 DNA: TGTGCCAGCAGCGTAGGCGGAACCGGGGAGCTGTTTTTT. Amino acids: CASSVGGTGELFF.